What follows are 32 T cell receptor beta chains derived from one specimen sequenced in a study of T cell responses to AZD1222 COVID-19 vaccine. Sequenced by immunoSEQ multiplex PCR; TCRdb stores in-frame clones only, minus some. This repertoire shows 170,000 or so clones, 90% found once; its top ten account for about 1.6%. Here the sequenced sample was peripheral blood, taken on day 0 of AZD1222 vaccination. These receptors originate from an adult in good health.

This chain uses TRBV7-3 with TRBJ2-3; no clear D. Trimming took off 0 bases at V and 6 bases at J, with 7 bases between the two ends. CDR3 length equals 13 residues. The germline gives CDR1 SGHTA, CDR2 FQGTGA. The chain's CDR3 is CASSLTMGDTQYF. Written as DNA, the CDR3 is TGTGCCAGCAGCTTAACGATGGGGGATACGCAGTATTTT.

The rearrangement uses TRBV5-1 and TRBJ2-2; D is possibly TRBD2 (6 bases). Trimming shortened V by 4 bases and J by 0 bases, and 13 bases separated the two germline ends. Germline loops: CDR1 SGHRS, CDR2 YFSETQ. The CDR3 is 16 amino acids. This chain's CDR3 is CASSRSGTSNTGELFF. CDR3 nucleotide sequence: TGCGCCAGCAGCCGTAGCGGAACATCGAACACCGGGGAGCTGTTTTTT.

This chain links TRBV27 with TRBJ1-2; maybe TRBD1 (5 bases). Deletions cut 7 bases from V and 3 bases from J, with 15 bases between. The length of the CDR3 is 14 residues. The germline gives CDR1 MNHEY, CDR2 SMNVEV (reference sequence). For the CDR3, the DNA is TGTGCCAGCACTCTAACAGGCGGTGACTATGGCTACACCTTC. It translates to CASTLTGGDYGYTF.

The genes are TRBV9 and TRBJ1-1; 10 bases map to TRBD1. The length of the CDR3 is 14 residues. The V segment lost 4 bases and the J segment 7 bases; nucleotides outside the gene matches: 7. CDR1 is SGDLS, CDR2 YYNGEE, per germline. CDR3 protein: CASSILTGGSEAFF. The CDR3 DNA reads as TGTGCCAGCAGCATACTGACAGGGGGCAGTGAAGCTTTCTTT.

The chain couples TRBV2 to TRBJ1-2, with D possibly matching TRBD1 (6 bases). The CDR3 covers 14 residues. Germline V gene sequence: CDR1 SNHLY, CDR2 FYNNEI. V lost 6 bases, J lost 6 bases, and 17 bases lay in between. CDR3 coding DNA: TGTGCCAGCAGCGATCTTACAGGGATTGATGGCTACACCTTC. This codes for CASSDLTGIDGYTF.

This clone has just one count. The chain links TRBV6-6 to TRBJ2-5; D is unresolved. V lost 2 bases and J 4 bases, leaving 14 bases between the germline ends. The length of the CDR3 is 15 residues. The germline gives CDR1 MNHNY, CDR2 SVGAGI (reference sequence). CDR3 amino acids: CASSYGHRLGETQYF. The CDR3 bases are TGTGCCAGCAGTTACGGGCATAGACTGGGAGAGACCCAGTACTTC.

The V and J genes are TRBV4-1 and TRBJ1-1; TRBD1 matches 9 bases. The CDR3 contains 15 residues. Per the germline V gene, CDR1 is MGHRA and CDR2 is YSYEKL. V dropped 0 bases and J dropped 6; count of bases not matched to a gene: 5. CDR3 residues: CASSQEDRGWSEAFF. The DNA of the CDR3 is TGCGCCAGCAGCCAAGAGGACAGGGGCTGGTCTGAAGCTTTCTTT.

The chain carries TRBV18 and TRBJ2-5; 11 positions agree with TRBD1. The CDR3 consists of 16 residues. The germline V gene encodes CDR1 KGHSH and CDR2 LQKENI. Trimming took 6 bases from V and 1 from J; bases not matched to a gene: 7. The CDR3 protein is CASSPGQGASQETQYF. The DNA of the CDR3 is TGTGCCAGCTCCCCTGGACAGGGGGCTTCCCAAGAGACCCAGTACTTC.

The rearrangement joins TRBV7-8 to TRBJ1-4, with D maybe TRBD1 (5 bases). The CDR3 loop spans 18 amino acids. Per the germline V gene, CDR1 is SGHVS and CDR2 is FQNEAQ. V was trimmed by 3 bases and J by 1 base, leaving 18 bases between them. The DNA for the CDR3 is TGTGCCAGCAGCTTTAGTACAGGACCGACTTTAACTAATGAAAAACTGTTTTTT. Protein sequence: CASSFSTGPTLTNEKLFF.

This clone has just one count. V and J are TRBV6-2 or TRBV6-3 and TRBJ1-1; no definite D call. The CDR3 contains 13 residues. Germline V CDR1 and CDR2: MNHEY, SVGEGT. V shed 4 bases and J shed 11 bases, with 17 bases lying between them. The CDR3 DNA sequence: TGTGCCAGCAGTTGGACGGGGAACATCGATGCTTTCTTT. It specifies CASSWTGNIDAFF.

The rearrangement joins TRBV9 to TRBJ2-5; the match to TRBD2 covers 11 bases. Trimming took 4 bases from V and 5 from J; bases not matched to a gene: 10. This CDR3 is 16 amino acids long. Germline loops: CDR1 SGDLS, CDR2 YYNGEE. CDR3 in DNA: TGTGCCAGCAGCCGGATTCCTAGCGGGGGGAGGGAGACCCAGTACTTC. Translated, it gives CASSRIPSGGRETQYF.

This chain joins TRBV2 and TRBJ1-1; D unclear. There are 13 residues in the CDR3. Germline values: CDR1 SNHLY, CDR2 FYNNEI. The ends were cut back, 2 bases at V and 3 bases at J, with 7 bases in the middle. In DNA, the CDR3 is TGTGCCAGCAGTGAAACGGTCTACACTGAAGCTTTCTTT. This translates into CASSETVYTEAFF.

The rearrangement joins TRBV6-2 or TRBV6-3 to TRBJ1-2; no firm D call. This CDR3 has 12 amino acids. Per the germline V gene, CDR1 is MNHEY and CDR2 is SVGEGT. V was clipped by 6 bases and J by 8 bases, with 13 bases between them. CDR3 sequence reads: CASSLSREGYTF. CDR3 in DNA: TGTGCCAGCAGCCTTTCTCGGGAAGGCTACACCTTC.

V and J are TRBV19 and TRBJ1-1; D might be TRBD1 (6 bases). The germline CDR1 and CDR2 sequences are LNHDA and SQIVND (reference sequence). CDR3 length: 15 residues. Trimming left V 3 bases short and J 1 base short, with 12 bases between. CDR3 protein: CASSMRGSPNTEAFF. The CDR3 region has the DNA TGTGCCAGTAGTATGAGGGGGAGCCCGAACACTGAAGCTTTCTTT. Supplemented by reference TRBV19 and TRBJ1-1, the full variable domain reads DGGITQSPKYLFRKEGQNVTLSCEQNLNHDAMYWYRQDPGQGLRLIYYSQIVNDFQKGDIAEGYSVSREKKESFPLTVTSAQKNPTAFYLCASSMRGSPNTEAFFGQGTRLTVV.

V usage is TRBV6-5 and J usage is TRBJ1-1, with a tentative D call TRBD1 (6 bases). The CDR3 is made up of 14 amino acids. V gave up 6 bases and J gave up 1 base, with 12 bases separating them. Germline values: CDR1 MNHEY, CDR2 SVGAGI. CDR3 region: CASSPGQWNTEAFF. The CDR3 DNA follows: TGTGCCAGCAGCCCCGGACAGTGGAACACTGAAGCTTTCTTT.

J is TRBJ1-2 and V is TRBV6-1; 9 nucleotides match TRBD1. CDR1 is MNHNS, CDR2 SASEGT, per germline. The CDR3 runs to 19 residues. Trimming at V came to 4 bases and at J to 4 bases, leaving 19 bases not matched to a gene. CDR3 nucleotide sequence: TGTGCCAGCAGTGGAGTTCCAAAGGGGGGGACAGGGCGGACCTATGGCTACACCTTC. This sequence encodes CASSGVPKGGTGRTYGYTF.

CDR3 nucleotide sequence: TGTGCCAGCAGTTACTCGAGTCTAGCTTACTACGAGCAGTACTTC. Its translation: CASSYSSLAYYEQYF. This chain uses TRBV6-5 with TRBJ2-7; D is perhaps TRBD2 (5 bases). The CDR3 is 15 amino acids. CDR1 is MNHEY, CDR2 SVGAGI, per germline. V was trimmed by 0 bases and J by 3 bases, leaving 12 bases between them.

V is TRBV6-5 and J is TRBJ1-1, with 11 bases that match TRBD1. The ends lost 4 bases at V and 4 bases at J; junction bases unmatched: 2. This CDR3 has 14 residues. Germline assignment: CDR1 MNHEY and CDR2 SVGAGI. The CDR3 nucleotides are TGTGCCAGCAGTTCCGGACAGGGGGCCACTGAAGCTTTCTTT. Its protein is CASSSGQGATEAFF.

V and J are TRBV7-8 and TRBJ2-7; D is undetermined. Germline V CDR1 and CDR2: SGHVS, FQNEAQ. The V and J ends lost 1 base and 0 bases respectively, with 10 bases between them. The CDR3 length is 15 residues. CDR3 loop: CASSLVARSSYEQYF. As DNA, the CDR3 is TGTGCCAGCAGCTTAGTGGCTAGGAGCTCCTACGAGCAGTACTTC.

This rearrangement joins TRBV29-1 to TRBJ1-1; 11 bases fit TRBD1. V shed 5 bases, J shed 4 bases, and the junction held 3 bases outside the gene matches. This CDR3 region has 13 residues. CDR1 and CDR2 from the germline V gene are SQVTM and ANQGSEA. The CDR3 reads CSVTGQGATEAFF. DNA for the CDR3: TGCAGCGTTACCGGACAGGGGGCCACTGAAGCTTTCTTT.

Sample share makes this clone medium-sized. The chain recombines TRBV28 with TRBJ2-2; 7 bases align to TRBD1. The CDR3 is made up of 15 amino acids. V lost 2 bases and J lost 3; bases outside the gene matches: 3. The germline CDR1 and CDR2 sequences are MDHEN and SYDVKM. CDR3 DNA: TGTGCCAGCAGTTTAGGGGACAGTCACACCGGGGAGCTGTTTTTT. Translating it yields CASSLGDSHTGELFF.

This chain links TRBV5-5 with TRBJ1-1; weak D call: TRBD1 (5 bases). The CDR3 is made up of 15 amino acids. The germline CDR1 and CDR2 sequences are SGHKS and YYEKEE (reference sequence). V lost 0 bases and J 12 bases, leaving 21 bases between the germline ends. CDR3 loop: CASSLGSNRNGGTFF. The CDR3 DNA reads as TGTGCCAGCAGCTTGGGGTCTAACCGTAATGGGGGAACTTTCTTT.

This clone turned up a few times. The gene calls are TRBV19 and TRBJ1-2, with TRBD1 matching over 7 bases. Unmatched junction bases numbered 8, after V lost 6 bases and J lost 7 bases. Per the germline V gene, CDR1 is LNHDA and CDR2 is SQIVND (reference sequence). The CDR3 consists of 13 residues. DNA for the CDR3: TGTGCCAGTAGAAAACAGGGGATCAGTGGCTACACCTTC. This translates into CASRKQGISGYTF.

The chain has TRBV11-3 and TRBJ1-5; a weak D match, TRBD1 (5 bases). The germline CDR1 and CDR2 sequences are SGHNT and YENEEA. CDR3 length: 12 residues. Trimming took off 3 bases at V and 10 bases at J, with 10 bases between the two ends. CDR3 DNA: TGTGCCAGCAGCTTTGGCGACAGCCCCCAGCATTTT. Its protein is CASSFGDSPQHF.

V is TRBV19 and J is TRBJ2-6; D unresolved. This CDR3 is built from 15 residues. In germline, CDR1 is LNHDA, CDR2 SQIVND (reference sequence). Trimming took off 2 bases at V and 0 bases at J, with 5 bases between the two ends. The chain's CDR3 is CASSIFVSGANVLTF. The CDR3, as DNA: TGTGCCAGTAGTATATTCGTCTCTGGGGCCAACGTCCTGACTTTC.

The chain uses TRBV28 and TRBJ2-5; TRBD2 matches at 13 bases. CDR3 size: 18 residues. Trimming removed 5 bases from V and 0 bases from J; junction bases left unmatched: 9. Germline CDR1 is MDHEN and CDR2 is SYDVKM. CDR3 in amino acids: CASSITRGLAGNQETQYF. CDR3 DNA sequence: TGTGCCAGCAGTATAACACGGGGACTAGCGGGGAACCAAGAGACCCAGTACTTC. Based on the CDR3 plus reference TRBV28 and TRBJ2-5, the full variable domain is DVKVTQSSRYLVKRTGEKVFLECVQDMDHENMFWYRQDPGLGLRLIYFSYDVKMKEKGDIPEGYSVSREKKERFSLILESASTNQTSMYLCASSITRGLAGNQETQYFGPGTRLLVL.

V gene TRBV11-3 combines with J gene TRBJ2-2; 8 bases match TRBD2. Germline V lookup: CDR1 SGHNT, CDR2 YENEEA. V trimming: 8 bases; J trimming: 5 bases; junction bases outside the gene matches: 10. This CDR3 region has 15 residues. CDR3 sequence reads: CASGPGGALTGELFF. For the CDR3, the DNA is TGTGCCAGCGGCCCCGGGGGGGCTTTAACCGGGGAGCTGTTTTTT.

V gene TRBV5-1 combines with J gene TRBJ1-1, with 10 bases that match TRBD1. The V gene end was trimmed by 4 bases and the J gene end by 5 bases; junction bases not matched to a gene: 5. Germline assignment: CDR1 SGHRS and CDR2 YFSETQ. CDR3 size: 14 residues. CDR3: CASSTGQGGTEAFF. The CDR3 nucleotides are TGCGCCAGCAGCACCGGACAGGGGGGTACTGAAGCTTTCTTT.

The CDR3 is CASSLGPLQGRDGYTF. CDR3 nucleotides: TGTGCCAGCAGTTTAGGTCCCCTACAGGGGCGGGATGGCTACACCTTC. The chain links TRBV28 to TRBJ1-2; 7 bases are a match to TRBD1. The germline gives CDR1 MDHEN, CDR2 SYDVKM. The CDR3 is made up of 16 amino acids. V lost 2 bases, J lost 6 bases, and 12 bases stayed unmatched.

This chain's CDR3 is CASSIELNNEQFF. CDR3 in DNA: TGTGCCAGTAGTATAGAACTAAACAATGAGCAGTTCTTC. V gene TRBV19 combines with J gene TRBJ2-1; D gene unclear. This CDR3 spans 13 amino acids. Germline CDR1 and CDR2: LNHDA and SQIVND (reference sequence). Trimming removed 0 bases at V and 5 bases at J, with 5 bases between.

The sample holds one count of this clone. CDR3 sequence reads: CASSTQGLNEQYF. Here the CDR3 DNA reads TGTGCCAGCAGCACACAGGGACTCAACGAGCAGTACTTC. V gene TRBV12-3 or TRBV12-4 combines with J gene TRBJ2-7; D assignment may be TRBD1 or TRBD2 (6 bases each). Trimming took off 6 bases at V and 5 bases at J, with 14 bases between the two ends. This CDR3 has 13 amino acids.

CDR3 coding DNA: TGCGCCAGCAGCCAAGCCCAACGCCCCGAAGCTTTCTTT. Amino acid sequence: CASSQAQRPEAFF. This sequence joins TRBV4-1 and TRBJ1-1; D is unclear. CDR3 length: 13 residues. Germline CDR1 reads MGHRA; CDR2 reads YSYEKL. Deletions cut 1 base from V and 8 bases from J, with 11 bases between.